The source of this TCR beta chain is a study of naive and memory T cell subsets. The table lists this clonotype with a few counts. Its specificity is unknown. Alpha and beta constant region primers primed reverse transcription for blood and skin samples. Four PCR rounds used nested alpha and beta constant region primers plus the SP2 primer. TCRdb re-called the 5' RACE reads with MiXCR, one entry per CDR3 protein. In the table there are 25,000 to 30,000 distinct CDR3 sequences, under 30% of which are singletons. Adult healthy volunteers gave 2.5 ml peripheral blood for whole-blood RNA. TCR cDNA received a 3' ligated oligonucleotide that carried a UMI. Notes on the study in general: TCR transcript changes with activation or differentiation may affect this RNA method.

The clonotype comes from a female donor in good health.

CDR3 DNA: TGCAGTGCTAGGCGGGGTTCCGGGGCCAACGTCCTGACTTTC. This sequence encodes CSARRGSGANVLTF. The chain couples TRBV20-1 to TRBJ2-6; D might be TRBD2 (6 bases). Germline CDR1 reads DFQATT; CDR2 reads SNEGSKA (reference sequence). V was trimmed by 3 bases and J by 4 bases, leaving 10 bases between them. The CDR3 sequence is 14 residues long.